The 16 T cell receptor beta chains reported below all come from one sample, sequenced in a study of beta chain features in type 1 diabetes. Study conclusions and caveats: Significant though moderate, a shortening of TCRB CDR3s appeared in all four CD4+ subsets of Type 1 diabetes patients.

TCRB transcripts that were expressed got sequenced, as all of the isolated RNA had been reverse transcribed. Produced via immunoSEQ multiplex PCR; TCRdb's table is partial and in-frame only. The table lists some 350,000 clones, approximately 13% of them singletons. Their antigens remain unidentified. Sequenced input: naive CD4+ T cells from blood. The receptors derive from a young woman with type 1 diabetes.

This rearrangement joins TRBV7-3 to TRBJ2-5, with TRBD2 identical over 9 bases. Germline V lookup: CDR1 SGHTA, CDR2 FQGTGA. This CDR3 has 16 amino acids. Trimming took 1 base from V and 5 from J; bases not matched to a gene: 8. This chain's CDR3 is CASSLMSSGSLETQYF. For the CDR3, the DNA is TGTGCCAGCAGCTTAATGAGTAGCGGGAGTCTCGAGACCCAGTACTTC.

On this clone itself: Additional DNA sequences in this sample encode the identical CDR3. The V and J genes are TRBV5-1 and TRBJ2-3; D unclear. Germline V CDR1 and CDR2: SGHRS, YFSETQ. This CDR3 is built from 13 residues. V lost 2 bases to trimming and J lost 0 bases, with 4 bases between them. The DNA for the CDR3 is TGCGCCAGCAGCTTAACTAGCACAGATACGCAGTATTTT. This gives the protein CASSLTSTDTQYF.

In this sample, this clone turned up a few times. The rearrangement joins TRBV6-6 to TRBJ2-7, with 7 bases matching TRBD2. Trimming took 6 bases from V and 0 from J; bases not matched to a gene: 8. The CDR3 contains 15 residues. From germline, CDR1 is MNHNY and CDR2 SVGAGI (reference sequence). The CDR3: CASRVGLVGSYEQYF. The CDR3 DNA is TGTGCCAGCAGAGTCGGACTAGTTGGCTCCTACGAGCAGTACTTC.

This clone was counted between two and nine times. This rearrangement joins TRBV6-4 to TRBJ2-6, with D perhaps TRBD1 (6 bases). V was trimmed by 2 bases and J by 0 bases, leaving 11 bases between them. From germline, CDR1 is MRHNA and CDR2 SNTAGT. The CDR3 totals 17 residues. The CDR3 DNA follows: TGTGCCAGCAGTGACGAGGGGACACCCTCTGGGGCCAACGTCCTGACTTTC. Translating it yields CASSDEGTPSGANVLTF.

V usage is TRBV5-6 and J usage is TRBJ1-1; D might be TRBD1 (5 bases). The V and J ends lost 4 bases and 7 bases respectively, with 17 bases between them. There are 14 residues in the CDR3. Per the germline V gene, CDR1 is SGHDT and CDR2 is YYEEEE. The CDR3 is CASSTLAAGLEAFF. In nucleotides, the CDR3 is TGTGCCAGCAGCACCCTCGCGGCAGGGCTTGAAGCTTTCTTT. Using reference TRBV5-6 and TRBJ1-1 for the parts outside the CDR3, the full variable domain is DAGVTQSPTHLIKTRGQQVTLRCSPKSGHDTVSWYQQALGQGPQFIFQYYEEEERQRGNFPDRFSGHQFPNYSSELNVNALLLGDSALYLCASSTLAAGLEAFFGQGTRLTVV.

This clone was seen many times. The chain is built from TRBV9 and TRBJ2-7; D is undetermined. V gave up 0 bases and J gave up 0 bases, with 7 bases separating them. CDR3 size: 14 residues. Germline lookup yields CDR1 SGDLS and CDR2 YYNGEE. As DNA, the CDR3 is TGTGCCAGCAGCGTAGACAGCCCCTCCTACGAGCAGTACTTC. Amino acids: CASSVDSPSYEQYF.

The chain has TRBV1 and TRBJ2-1; the table gives TRBD2 as D, unverified against the DNA. TRBV1 is tagged as a pseudogene. This CDR3 region has 15 residues. This CDR3 is CTSSQEPHFGNEQFF. The CDR3 region has the DNA TGCACCAGCAGCCAAGAACCCCACTTTGGCAATGAGCAGTTCTTC.

This clone was detected a few times. The rearrangement joins TRBV25-1 to TRBJ2-1, with D perhaps matching TRBD1 (6 bases). With 6 bases removed from V and 7 bases from J, the gap between germline ends came to 16 bases. Germline V lookup: CDR1 MGHDK, CDR2 SYGVNS. The CDR3 loop spans 14 amino acids. The CDR3, as DNA: TGTGCCAGCAGACAATCCCAGGGGTGGAATGAGCAGTTCTTC. This translates into CASRQSQGWNEQFF.

The chain employs TRBV30 and TRBJ2-1, with D maybe TRBD1 (6 bases). The ends were cut back, 2 bases at V and 10 bases at J, with 15 bases in the middle. The CDR3 covers 13 residues. Germline CDR1 GTSNPN, CDR2 SVGIG (reference sequence). The CDR3 DNA is TGTGCCTGGAGTAAAACAGGGCCGGGAGAGCAGTTCTTC. This encodes CAWSKTGPGEQFF.

This clone was found a few times. This chain connects TRBV28 to TRBJ2-7, with D perhaps matching TRBD2 (5 bases). Germline CDR1 and CDR2: MDHEN and SYDVKM. V gave up 3 bases and J gave up 6 bases, with 15 bases separating them. The CDR3 runs to 14 residues. CDR3 in amino acids: CASSFTGTPPEQYF. In DNA, the CDR3 is TGTGCCAGCAGTTTCACGGGAACTCCACCCGAGCAGTACTTC.

This clone was seen more than once but under ten times. The genes are TRBV28 and TRBJ2-1; 9 nucleotides line up with TRBD2. In germline, CDR1 is MDHEN, CDR2 SYDVKM. The CDR3 is 17 residues long. The V gene end was trimmed by 4 bases and the J gene end by 5 bases; junction bases not matched to a gene: 12. The CDR3 is CASSSPLSGRPNNEQFF. CDR3 sequence (DNA): TGTGCCAGCAGTTCACCATTAAGCGGGAGGCCAAACAATGAGCAGTTCTTC.

The genes are TRBV10-3 and TRBJ2-7; 8 bases align to TRBD1. The junction had 4 bases not matched to a gene; V was cut back by 3 bases and J by 3 bases. This CDR3 comprises 14 residues. Germline assignment: CDR1 ENHRY and CDR2 SYGVKD. CDR3 sequence (DNA): TGTGCCATCAGTGATGCCGGGACAGGCTACGAGCAGTACGTC. Translated, it gives CAISDAGTGYEQYV.

This clone was seen only a few times. This chain joins TRBV5-1 and TRBJ2-1; 8 bases agree with TRBD2. V gave up 4 bases and J gave up 3 bases; unmatched junction bases: 6. CDR1 is SGHRS and CDR2 is YFSETQ in the germline V gene. This CDR3 is built from 15 residues. DNA of the CDR3: TGCGCCAGCAGCCGACTAGCGACCCGCTACAATGAGCAGTTCTTC. This gives the protein CASSRLATRYNEQFF.

This clone was seen a few times. The V call is TRBV28, the J call TRBJ1-5, with 9 nucleotides matching TRBD1. The CDR3 has 14 amino acids. V shed 6 bases and J 7 bases; nucleotides not matched to a gene: 7. Per germline, CDR1 MDHEN and CDR2 SYDVKM. The CDR3: CASSWDRAWQPQHF. DNA of the CDR3: TGTGCCAGCAGCTGGGACAGGGCATGGCAGCCCCAGCATTTT.

The J gene is TRBJ2-7, the V gene TRBV30; 9 nucleotides line up with TRBD1. Germline CDR1 GTSNPN, CDR2 SVGIG (reference sequence). Germline trimming cut 2 bases from V and 3 bases from J; bases unmatched to any gene: 8. The CDR3 spans 15 residues. The CDR3 sequence: CAWSSRYRGHYEQYF. The CDR3 DNA reads TGTGCCTGGAGTTCCCGGTACAGGGGGCACTACGAGCAGTACTTC.

This sequence joins TRBV7-2 and TRBJ2-7; TRBD2 matches 13 bases. V lost 5 bases to trimming and J lost 5 bases; unmatched junction nucleotides: 9. CDR1 and CDR2 (germline): SGHTA, FQGNSA. The CDR3 runs to 16 residues. The CDR3 DNA is TGTGCCAGCAGCGCCCAGGGACTAGCGGGAAGGAACGAGCAGTACTTC. Amino acids: CASSAQGLAGRNEQYF.